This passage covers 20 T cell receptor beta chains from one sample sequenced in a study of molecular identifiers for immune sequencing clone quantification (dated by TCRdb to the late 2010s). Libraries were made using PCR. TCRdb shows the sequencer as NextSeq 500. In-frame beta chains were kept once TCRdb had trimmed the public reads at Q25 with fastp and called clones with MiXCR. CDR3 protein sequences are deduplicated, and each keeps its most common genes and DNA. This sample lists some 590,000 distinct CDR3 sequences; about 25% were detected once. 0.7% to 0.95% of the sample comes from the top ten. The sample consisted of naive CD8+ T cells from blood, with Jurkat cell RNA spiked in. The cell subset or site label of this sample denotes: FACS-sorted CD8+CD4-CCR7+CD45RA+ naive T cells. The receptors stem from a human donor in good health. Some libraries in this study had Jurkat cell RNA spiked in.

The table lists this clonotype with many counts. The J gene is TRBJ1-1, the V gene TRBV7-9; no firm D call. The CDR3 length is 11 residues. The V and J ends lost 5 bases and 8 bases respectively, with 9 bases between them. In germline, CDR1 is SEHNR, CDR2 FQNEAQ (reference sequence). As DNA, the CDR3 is TGTGCCAGCAGCGCGCGTGCCGAAGCTTTCTTT. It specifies CASSARAEAFF.

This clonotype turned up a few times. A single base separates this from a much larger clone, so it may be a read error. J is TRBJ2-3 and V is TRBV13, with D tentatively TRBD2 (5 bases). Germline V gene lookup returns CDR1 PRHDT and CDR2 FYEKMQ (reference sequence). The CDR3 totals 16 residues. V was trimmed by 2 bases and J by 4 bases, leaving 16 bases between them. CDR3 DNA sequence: TGTGCCAGCAGCTTACTTCTCGGGAATCACGCAGATACGCAGTATTTT. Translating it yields CASSLLLGNHADTQYF.

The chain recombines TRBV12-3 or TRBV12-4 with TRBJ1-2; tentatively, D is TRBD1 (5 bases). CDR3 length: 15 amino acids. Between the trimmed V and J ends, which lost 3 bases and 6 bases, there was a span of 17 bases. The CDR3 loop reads CASSFGGGVSDGYTF. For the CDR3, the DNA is TGTGCCAGCAGTTTTGGTGGAGGGGTAAGCGATGGCTACACCTTC.

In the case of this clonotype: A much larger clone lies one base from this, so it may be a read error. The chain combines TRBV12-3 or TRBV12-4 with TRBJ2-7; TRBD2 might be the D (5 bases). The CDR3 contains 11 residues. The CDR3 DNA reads TGTGCCAGCAGTTCCTCTTGGGAGCAGCACTTC. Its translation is CASSSSWEQHF.

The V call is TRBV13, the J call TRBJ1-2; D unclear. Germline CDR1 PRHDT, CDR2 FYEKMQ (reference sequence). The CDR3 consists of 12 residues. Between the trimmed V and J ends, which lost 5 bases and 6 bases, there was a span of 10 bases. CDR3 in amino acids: CASSPSGDGYTF. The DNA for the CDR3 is TGTGCCAGCAGCCCATCTGGCGATGGCTACACCTTC. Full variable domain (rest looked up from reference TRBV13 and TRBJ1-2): AAGVIQSPRHLIKEKRETATLKCYPIPRHDTVYWYQQGPGQDPQFLISFYEKMQSDKGSIPDRFSAQQFSDYHSELNMSSLELGDSALYFCASSPSGDGYTFGSGTRLTVV.

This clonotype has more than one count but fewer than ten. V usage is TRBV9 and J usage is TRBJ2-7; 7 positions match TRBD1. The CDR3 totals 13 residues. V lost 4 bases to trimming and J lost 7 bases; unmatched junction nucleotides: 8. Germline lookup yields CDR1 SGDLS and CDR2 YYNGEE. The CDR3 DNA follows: TGTGCCAGCAGCCCGAAGGGGGCTGGAGAGCAGTACTTC. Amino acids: CASSPKGAGEQYF. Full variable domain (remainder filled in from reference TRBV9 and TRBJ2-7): DSGVTQTPKHLITATGQRVTLRCSPRSGDLSVYWYQQSLDQGLQFLIQYYNGEERAKGNILERFSAQQFPDLHSELNLSSLELGDSALYFCASSPKGAGEQYFGPGTRLTVT.

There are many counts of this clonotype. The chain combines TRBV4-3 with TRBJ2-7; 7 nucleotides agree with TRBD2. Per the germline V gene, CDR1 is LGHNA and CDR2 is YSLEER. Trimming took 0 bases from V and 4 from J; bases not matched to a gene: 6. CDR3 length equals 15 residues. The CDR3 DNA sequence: TGCGCCAGCAGCCAAGAACTAGCGCTCGATTACGAGCAGTACTTC. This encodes CASSQELALDYEQYF.

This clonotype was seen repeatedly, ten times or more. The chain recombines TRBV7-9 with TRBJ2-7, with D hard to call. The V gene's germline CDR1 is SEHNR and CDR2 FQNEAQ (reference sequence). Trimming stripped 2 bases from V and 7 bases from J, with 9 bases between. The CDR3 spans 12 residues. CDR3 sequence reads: CASSLMGAEQYF. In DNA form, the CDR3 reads TGTGCCAGCAGCTTAATGGGCGCGGAGCAGTACTTC.

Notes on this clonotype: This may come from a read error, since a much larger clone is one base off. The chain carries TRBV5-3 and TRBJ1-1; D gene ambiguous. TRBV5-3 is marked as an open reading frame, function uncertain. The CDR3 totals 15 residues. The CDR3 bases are TGTTCCAGCAGCCAAAACCCCGGACGGTTGACTGAAGCTTTCTTT. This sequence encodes CSSSQNPGRLTEAFF.

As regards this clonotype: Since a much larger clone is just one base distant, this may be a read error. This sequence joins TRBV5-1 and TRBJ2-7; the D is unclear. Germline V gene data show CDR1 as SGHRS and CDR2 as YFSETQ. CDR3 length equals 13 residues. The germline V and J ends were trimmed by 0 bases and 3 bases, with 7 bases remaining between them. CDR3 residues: CASSLDNGYEQYF. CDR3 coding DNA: TGCGCCAGCAGCTTGGATAACGGCTACGAGCAGTACTTC.

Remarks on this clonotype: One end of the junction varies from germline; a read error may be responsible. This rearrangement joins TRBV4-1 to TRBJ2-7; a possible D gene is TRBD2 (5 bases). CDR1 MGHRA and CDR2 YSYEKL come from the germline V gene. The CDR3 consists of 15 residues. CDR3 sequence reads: CARSHAPGNSNEQYF. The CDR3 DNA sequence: TGCGCCCGCAGCCACGCGCCGGGAAACTCCAACGAGCAGTACTTC.

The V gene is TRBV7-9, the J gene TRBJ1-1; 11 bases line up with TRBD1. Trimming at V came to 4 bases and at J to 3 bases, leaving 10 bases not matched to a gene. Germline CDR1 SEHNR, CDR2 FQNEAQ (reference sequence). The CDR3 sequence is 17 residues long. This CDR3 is CASSSLTRDRGDTEAFF. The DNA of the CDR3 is TGTGCCAGCAGCTCCCTCACCCGGGACAGGGGGGACACTGAAGCTTTCTTT.

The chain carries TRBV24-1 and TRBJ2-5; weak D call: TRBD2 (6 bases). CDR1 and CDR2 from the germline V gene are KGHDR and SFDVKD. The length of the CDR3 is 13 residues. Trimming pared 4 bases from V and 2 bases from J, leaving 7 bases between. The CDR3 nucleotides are TGTGCCACCAGTGAGGGAGGTCAAGAGACCCAGTACTTC. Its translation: CATSEGGQETQYF.

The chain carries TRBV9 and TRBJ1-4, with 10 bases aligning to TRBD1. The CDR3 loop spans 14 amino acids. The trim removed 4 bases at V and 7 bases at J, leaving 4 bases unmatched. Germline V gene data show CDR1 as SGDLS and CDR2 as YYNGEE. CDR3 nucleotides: TGTGCCAGCAGCAGACAGGGGGCGAGTGAAAAACTGTTTTTT. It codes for CASSRQGASEKLFF.

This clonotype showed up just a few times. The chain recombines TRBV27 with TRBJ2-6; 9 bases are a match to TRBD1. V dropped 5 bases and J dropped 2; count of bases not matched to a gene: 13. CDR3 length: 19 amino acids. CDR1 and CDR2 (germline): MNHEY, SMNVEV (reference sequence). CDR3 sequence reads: CASSHRTGGAVAGANVLTF. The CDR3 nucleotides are TGTGCCAGCAGTCACCGAACAGGGGGCGCGGTCGCTGGGGCCAACGTCCTGACTTTC.

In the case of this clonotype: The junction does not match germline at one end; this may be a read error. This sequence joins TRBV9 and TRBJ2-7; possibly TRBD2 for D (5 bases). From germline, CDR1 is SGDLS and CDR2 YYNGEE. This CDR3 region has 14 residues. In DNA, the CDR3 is TGTGCCGGCAGCGTCCGGGGAATCTGGGACGAGCAGTACTTC. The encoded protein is CAGSVRGIWDEQYF.

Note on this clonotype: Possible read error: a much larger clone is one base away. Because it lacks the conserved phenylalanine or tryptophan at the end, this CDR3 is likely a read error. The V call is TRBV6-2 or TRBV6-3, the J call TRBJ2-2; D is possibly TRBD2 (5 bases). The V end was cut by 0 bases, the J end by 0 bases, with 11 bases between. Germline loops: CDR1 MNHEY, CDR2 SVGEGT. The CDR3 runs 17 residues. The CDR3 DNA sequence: TGTGCCAGCAGTTACTCGACTATCGGTTCGAACACCGGGGAGCTGTTTCTT. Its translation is CASSYSTIGSNTGELFL.

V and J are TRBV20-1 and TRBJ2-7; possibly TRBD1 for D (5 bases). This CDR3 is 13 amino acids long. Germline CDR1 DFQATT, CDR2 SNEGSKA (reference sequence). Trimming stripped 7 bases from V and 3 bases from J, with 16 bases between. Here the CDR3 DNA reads TGCAGTGGGGCGGAAGGGGTGAGCTACGAGCAGTACTTC. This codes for CSGAEGVSYEQYF.

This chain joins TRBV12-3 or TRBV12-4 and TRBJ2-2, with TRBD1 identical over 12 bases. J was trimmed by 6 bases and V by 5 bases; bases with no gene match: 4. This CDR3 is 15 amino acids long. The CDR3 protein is CASSGGQGAAGELFF. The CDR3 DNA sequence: TGTGCCAGCAGTGGGGGACAGGGGGCGGCCGGGGAGCTGTTTTTT.

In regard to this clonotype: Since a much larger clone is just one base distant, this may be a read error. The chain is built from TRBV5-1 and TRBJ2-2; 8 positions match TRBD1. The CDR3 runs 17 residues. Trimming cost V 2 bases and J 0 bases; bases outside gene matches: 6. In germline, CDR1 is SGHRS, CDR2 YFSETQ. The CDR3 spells CASSLYLQGANTGELFF. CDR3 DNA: TGCGCCAGCAGCTTATACTTACAGGGGGCGAACACCGGGGAGCTGTTTTTT.